The T cell receptor (beta chain) under discussion was sequenced for a study of blood T cell repertoires in COVID-19. This clone was seen a single time. V shed 3 bases and J 3 bases; nucleotides not matched to a gene: 10. The CDR3 has 18 residues. Germline-derived CDR1 and CDR2 are SGHTS and YDEGEE. Measured with immunoSEQ multiplex PCR; TCRdb has only the in-frame clones, and not every one. The sample lists approximately 300,000 clones; about nine tenths were seen once. The specimen was PBMCs or T cells enriched from blood (not recorded which). The chain couples TRBV5-8 to TRBJ2-3; 13 nucleotides match TRBD2. This receptor was obtained from a woman aged 25-40 years who had recovered from COVID-19. DNA of the CDR3: TGTGCCAGCAGCTCTTCCCGGACTAGCGGGAGAGAAACAGATACGCAGTATTTT. Translated: CASSSSRTSGRETDTQYF.